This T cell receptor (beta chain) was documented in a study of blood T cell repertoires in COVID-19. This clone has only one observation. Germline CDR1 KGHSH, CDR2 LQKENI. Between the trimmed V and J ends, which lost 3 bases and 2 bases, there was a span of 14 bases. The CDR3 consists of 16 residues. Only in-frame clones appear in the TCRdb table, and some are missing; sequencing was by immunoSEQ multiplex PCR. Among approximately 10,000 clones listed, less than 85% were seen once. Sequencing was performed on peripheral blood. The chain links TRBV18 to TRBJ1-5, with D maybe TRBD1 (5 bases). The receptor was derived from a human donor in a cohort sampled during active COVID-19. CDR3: CASSPPGGSGNQPQHF. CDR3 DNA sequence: TGTGCCAGCTCACCCCCGGGGGGGTCGGGCAATCAGCCCCAGCATTTT.